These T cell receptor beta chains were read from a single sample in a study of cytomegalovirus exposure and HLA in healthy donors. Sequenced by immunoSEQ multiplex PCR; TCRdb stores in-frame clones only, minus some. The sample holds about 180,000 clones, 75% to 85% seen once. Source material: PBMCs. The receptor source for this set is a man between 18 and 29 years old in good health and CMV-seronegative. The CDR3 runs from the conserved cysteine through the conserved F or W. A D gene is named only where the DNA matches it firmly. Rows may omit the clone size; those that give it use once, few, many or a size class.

TGTGCCTGGGCCAGGGGTAAAACTACGAGCGAGCAGTACTTC CAWARGKTTSEQYF TRBJ2-7 - TRBV30 -
TGTGCCAGCAGTTTATCTAGCGGGGGGGCATTAAAATCCACAGATACGCAGTATTTT CASSLSSGGALKSTDTQYF TRBJ2-3 - TRBV27 TRBD2
TGTGCCAGCAGCGCCGGGACAAAAGAGACCCAGTACTTC CASSAGTKETQYF TRBJ2-5 - TRBV7-8 -
TGTGCCAGTAATGACCGAGGGTGGCAGCCCCAGCATTTT CASNDRGWQPQHF TRBJ1-5 - TRBV19 -
TGTGCCAGCTCACCAACGGTTAACACAGATACGCAGTATTTT CASSPTVNTDTQYF TRBJ2-3 - TRBV18 -
TGCAGCGTTGTCATTCTGGCTCACAATGAGCAGTTCTTC CSVVILAHNEQFF TRBJ2-1 - TRBV29-1 -
TGTGCCAGCTCACCACGACACCTAGCGTCCGACCCGGTGGAGACCCAGTACTTC CASSPRHLASDPVETQYF TRBJ2-5 - TRBV18 -
TGTGCCAGCAGCATACAGGGATACACTGAAGCTTTCTTT CASSIQGYTEAFF TRBJ1-1 - TRBV11-2 -
TGTGCCAGTAGCCTGATCGACTTCAGGGGCCGGGGCTACACCTTC CASSLIDFRGRGYTF TRBJ1-2 few TRBV19 -
TGTGCCAGCTCTCGGAGCACCGGGGAGCTGTTTTTT CASSRSTGELFF TRBJ2-2 - TRBV6-6 -
TGTGCCTGGAGTTCCGGGGGTTTGCAGCCCCAGCATTTT CAWSSGGLQPQHF TRBJ1-5 - TRBV30 -
TGTGCCAGCAGCCCCCGGGGGGGCCATAATGAAAAACTGTTTTTT CASSPRGGHNEKLFF TRBJ1-4 - TRBV9 -
TGTGCCAGCAGGGACATCACTAGCGGCAATGAGCAGTTCTTC CASRDITSGNEQFF TRBJ2-1 - TRBV14 TRBD2
TGTGCCAGCAGCCAAGATCTCAGCCAAGAGACCCAGTACTTC CASSQDLSQETQYF TRBJ2-5 - TRBV4-2 -
TGTGCCAGCAGCTTATCTGCGGGAGCGAACTACGAGCAGTACTTC CASSLSAGANYEQYF TRBJ2-7 once TRBV7-3 TRBD2
TGTGCCAGCAGCGTAGATCTGCGACTAAACCAGCAAGAGACCCAGTACTTC CASSVDLRLNQQETQYF TRBJ2-5 - TRBV9 -
TGTGCCAGCAGCGACGACAGGGGGTATACTGAAGCTTTCTTT CASSDDRGYTEAFF TRBJ1-1 - TRBV28 TRBD1
TGTGCCAGCAGCCCGGACAGTCAAAATCAGCCCCAGCATTTT CASSPDSQNQPQHF TRBJ1-5 - TRBV27 -
TGCGCCAGCAGCTTGGCCATATCCGGGGTCGGAAACACCATATATTTT CASSLAISGVGNTIYF TRBJ1-3 once TRBV5-1 -
TGTGCCAGCAGTTACAGAGCCACAGATACGCAGTATTTT CASSYRATDTQYF TRBJ2-3 few TRBV6-5 -
TGTGCCAGCAGTTACTCGAAAGGCAGAGGGTACGAGCAGTACTTC CASSYSKGRGYEQYF TRBJ2-7 once TRBV6-5 -
TGCGCCAGCAGCCCCGGGGGTTTCGACTCTGGAAACACCATATATTTT CASSPGGFDSGNTIYF TRBJ1-3 - TRBV5-1 -
TGTGCTAGCAGCTATCAGGGGCAAGAGACCCAGTACTTC CASSYQGQETQYF TRBJ2-5 - TRBV7-7 -
TGCAGCGTTGAAGGGACTAGTTTCGAGACCCAGTACTTC CSVEGTSFETQYF TRBJ2-5 few TRBV29-1 TRBD2
TGTGCCAGTAGTATAACAGGGATGAACACTGAAGCTTTCTTT CASSITGMNTEAFF TRBJ1-1 - TRBV19 -
TGTGCCAGCAGTCTCGTGGGGGGGCGAGTTGCGGGCTACACCTTC CASSLVGGRVAGYTF TRBJ1-2 - TRBV28 -
TGTGCCAGCAGTGAGAGCAGGGTCGGAGCCAAAAACATTCAGTACTTC CASSESRVGAKNIQYF TRBJ2-4 few TRBV2 -
TGTGCCAGTAGTGGACTTCCAAATGAGCAGTTCTTC CASSGLPNEQFF TRBJ2-1 - TRBV19 -
TGTGCCAGTAGGCTGCGGAACACTGAAGCTTTCTTT CASRLRNTEAFF TRBJ1-1 - TRBV19 -
TGTGCCAGCAGCCAAGGGCTGGGGCCGGTTGCCTATGGCTACACCTTC CASSQGLGPVAYGYTF TRBJ1-2 - TRBV14 -
TGTGCCAGCGGACCGGGACTAGCGGGGGCCTACAATGAGCAGTTCTTC CASGPGLAGAYNEQFF TRBJ2-1 - TRBV9 TRBD2
TGTGCCAGCAGCAAAAAAAGACAGGGGGCCTCCTACGAGCAGTACTTC CASSKKRQGASYEQYF TRBJ2-7 - TRBV21-1 -
TGTGCCAGCAGCACCCAGTACGGGGAGCTGTTTTTT CASSTQYGELFF TRBJ2-2 - TRBV7-9 -
TGTGCCAGCAGCTTAGAGGGGGGGGGAAGCTCCTACAATGAGCAGTTCTTC CASSLEGGGSSYNEQFF TRBJ2-1 - TRBV7-6 -
TGTGCCAGTAGAACCACAGGGGAAGAGACCCAGTACTTC CASRTTGEETQYF TRBJ2-5 - TRBV19 TRBD1
TGTGCCAGCAGCGCGGACAGGGGAGAGCAGTACTTC CASSADRGEQYF TRBJ2-7 - TRBV9 TRBD1
TGTGCCAGCAGTGAGGGACTAGCGGGGGGCCATGGTGAGCAGTTCTTC CASSEGLAGGHGEQFF TRBJ2-1 few TRBV2 TRBD2
TGTGCCAGCAGTGCGAGGGAGAGGGACATTCAGTACTTC CASSARERDIQYF TRBJ2-4 - TRBV6-1 -
TGTGCCAGCGGAGCCGGGACAGGCAACTATGGCTACACCTTC CASGAGTGNYGYTF TRBJ1-2 - TRBV13 TRBD1
TGTTCCAGCGGACTCTTGAACACTGAAGCTTTCTTT CSSGLLNTEAFF TRBJ1-1 - TRBV7-9 -
TGTGCCAGCAGCCCCGAGAGGAACACTGAAGCTTTCTTT CASSPERNTEAFF TRBJ1-1 - TRBV7-2 -
TGTGCCAGCAGCTTTAGCGGGAGAGATGAGCAGTTCTTC CASSFSGRDEQFF TRBJ2-1 - TRBV5-8 TRBD2
TGCGCCAGCAGCCCACCTGGGCAGGGGGGCTATGGCTACACCTTC CASSPPGQGGYGYTF TRBJ1-2 - TRBV5-1 TRBD1
TGTGCCATCAGAGGACAGGGGCAAAACTATGGCTACACCTTC CAIRGQGQNYGYTF TRBJ1-2 - TRBV10-3 TRBD1
TGTGCCAGCAGTGATGGGACTATCAACACAGATACGCAGTATTTT CASSDGTINTDTQYF TRBJ2-3 - TRBV2 TRBD2
TGTGCCAGCAGCTTAATCGGGGGGGGAACAGATACGCAGTATTTT CASSLIGGGTDTQYF TRBJ2-3 - TRBV7-2 TRBD2
TGCGCCAGCAGCCAAGAGGTTGCTGGCCTAGCGGGACTCACAGATACGCAGTATTTT CASSQEVAGLAGLTDTQYF TRBJ2-3 few TRBV4-3 TRBD2
TGTGCCAGCAGTGATCAGTCCAACTATGGCTACACCTTC CASSDQSNYGYTF TRBJ1-2 - TRBV2 -
TGTGCCAGCAGCCGATTCACAGGGAACAATGAGCAGTTCTTC CASSRFTGNNEQFF TRBJ2-1 - TRBV7-8 -